Below, 15 T cell receptor beta chains from the same sample are listed, as sequenced in a study of Graves' ophthalmopathy and Graves' hyperthyroidism. Amplifying from RNA transcripts, the study obtained TCR beta CDR3 regions. Amplification began with first-round RT-PCR using HTBI primers, then second-round multiplex PCR was performed. TCRdb analysed the multiplex PCR reads with MiXCR anew, one entry per CDR3 protein. The top ten clones hold about 6% of a sample with about 170,000 distinct CDR3 sequences, 30% to 45% of them seen once. Sequenced material: peripheral blood. These receptors were obtained from a woman between 40 and 50 years old with Graves' ophthalmopathy.

The sample holds a few counts of this clonotype. This chain uses TRBV6-1 with TRBJ2-5; D is perhaps TRBD2 (6 bases). Germline V gene lookup returns CDR1 MNHNS and CDR2 SASEGT. Trimming left V 6 bases short and J 1 base short, with 6 bases between. The CDR3 is 12 amino acids. The CDR3, as DNA: TGTGCCAGCAGGGGAGGCCAAGAGACCCAGTACTTC. Translating gives CASRGGQETQYF.

The chain couples TRBV7-8 to TRBJ1-2; perhaps TRBD1 as D (6 bases). CDR1 SGHVS and CDR2 FQNEAQ come from the germline V gene. The CDR3 has 15 amino acids. V was shortened by 5 bases and J by 3 bases, with 16 bases between the two germline ends. CDR3 DNA sequence: TGTGCCAGCAGCGTCACCGGGACACCTTACTATGGCTACACCTTC. Its translation: CASSVTGTPYYGYTF.

The chain employs TRBV12-3 or TRBV12-4 and TRBJ1-1; no clear D gene. The CDR3 spans 13 residues. Trimming removed 6 bases at V and 0 bases at J, with 8 bases between. CDR3 DNA sequence: TGTGCCAGCAGCACCCTTATGAACACTGAAGCTTTCTTT. This encodes CASSTLMNTEAFF.

This chain joins TRBV7-8 and TRBJ1-5; D is unclear. V gave up 5 bases and J gave up 4 bases, with 18 bases separating them. Per the germline V gene, CDR1 is SGHVS and CDR2 is FQNEAQ. CDR3 length: 16 residues. The CDR3 nucleotides are TGTGCCAGCAGCAACGACCGGACGAGCCGGAATCAGCCCCAGCATTTT. Its protein is CASSNDRTSRNQPQHF.

This clonotype appeared once. This CDR3 is CASTSRAGDGHEQYF. The CDR3 coding sequence is TGTGCCAGCACCTCCCGGGCAGGGGACGGTCACGAGCAGTACTTC. This chain connects TRBV6-2 or TRBV6-3 to TRBJ2-7; D may be TRBD1 (6 bases). V shed 7 bases and J shed 5 bases, with 21 bases lying between them. The CDR3 covers 15 residues. Per germline, CDR1 MNHEY and CDR2 SVGEGT.

This clonotype was detected ten times or more. The rearrangement links TRBV29-1 to TRBJ1-2; 8 bases are a match to TRBD1. After removal of 6 bases from V and 8 bases from J, the junction contained 14 bases not matched to a gene. Germline V gives CDR1 SQVTM, CDR2 ANQGSEA. The CDR3 consists of 14 residues. The CDR3 sequence: CSVHRADRVGGYTF. The CDR3 DNA reads TGCAGCGTCCATCGGGCGGACAGGGTCGGGGGCTACACCTTC.

This clonotype showed up many times. The chain joins TRBV6-1 to TRBJ2-5; D gene unclear. Trimming removed 2 bases at V and 7 bases at J, with 11 bases between. CDR1 and CDR2 (germline): MNHNS, SASEGT. The CDR3 loop spans 13 amino acids. This CDR3 is CASSELSFGTQYF. In DNA, the CDR3 is TGTGCCAGCAGTGAATTAAGTTTCGGGACCCAGTACTTC.

This clonotype was seen ten or more times. This sequence joins TRBV19 and TRBJ2-2; 13 bases line up with TRBD2. The V gene end was trimmed by 3 bases and the J gene end by 4 bases; junction bases not matched to a gene: 11. Germline CDR1 is LNHDA and CDR2 is SQIVND (reference sequence). The CDR3 contains 19 residues. The CDR3: CASSILPGTSGAGTGELFF. The DNA of the CDR3 is TGTGCCAGTAGTATTCTACCCGGGACTAGCGGGGCCGGCACCGGGGAGCTGTTTTTT. Combining the CDR3 with reference TRBV19 and TRBJ2-2 gives the whole variable domain DGGITQSPKYLFRKEGQNVTLSCEQNLNHDAMYWYRQDPGQGLRLIYYSQIVNDFQKGDIAEGYSVSREKKESFPLTVTSAQKNPTAFYLCASSILPGTSGAGTGELFFGEGSRLTVL.

This clonotype was counted at least ten times. J is TRBJ1-2 and V is TRBV6-5; no firm D call. Germline assignment: CDR1 MNHEY and CDR2 SVGAGI. The CDR3 covers 15 residues. V shed 6 bases and J shed 4 bases, with 18 bases lying between them. DNA for the CDR3: TGTGCCAGCAGGGGTGCGTCGGACCGCGTCTATGGCTACACCTTC. Residues: CASRGASDRVYGYTF.

This clonotype was counted at least ten times. The chain recombines TRBV7-3 with TRBJ2-2; 11 positions agree with TRBD2. CDR3 length equals 17 residues. Trimming at V came to 3 bases and at J to 5 bases, leaving 8 bases not matched to a gene. Germline V gene sequence: CDR1 SGHTA, CDR2 FQGTGA. CDR3 in DNA: TGTGCCAGCAGCTTGGACTCGGGACTAGCGGAGACCGGGGAGCTGTTTTTT. Translated: CASSLDSGLAETGELFF.

This clonotype has ten or more counts. V gene TRBV6-2 or TRBV6-3 combines with J gene TRBJ2-5; the D gene is possibly TRBD2 (6 bases). The length of the CDR3 is 13 residues. V gave up 5 bases and J gave up 5 bases, with 12 bases separating them. CDR1 is MNHEY, CDR2 SVGEGT, per germline. CDR3 sequence reads: CASSRDSLETQYF. DNA for the CDR3: TGTGCCAGCAGTCGGGACTCTTTGGAGACCCAGTACTTC.

The chain couples TRBV9 to TRBJ2-7, with TRBD2 identical over 8 bases. V was pared by 4 bases and J by 5 bases, with 14 bases of the junction left unmatched. CDR1 SGDLS and CDR2 YYNGEE come from the germline V gene. The length of the CDR3 is 16 residues. CDR3 residues: CASSPRGRLQAHEQYF. The CDR3 DNA sequence: TGTGCCAGCAGCCCACGCGGGAGGTTACAGGCACACGAGCAGTACTTC.

This clonotype showed up many times. The chain employs TRBV7-9 and TRBJ2-5; D not resolved. The germline V and J ends were trimmed by 0 bases and 4 bases, with 12 bases remaining between them. CDR3 length: 15 amino acids. The germline CDR1 and CDR2 sequences are SEHNR and FQNEAQ (reference sequence). The CDR3 region is CASSLAGQSGETQYF. In DNA, the CDR3 is TGTGCCAGCAGCTTAGCGGGCCAAAGTGGAGAGACCCAGTACTTC.

This clonotype came up many times. This rearrangement joins TRBV18 to TRBJ1-1; the D is unclear. Germline assignment: CDR1 KGHSH and CDR2 LQKENI. V shed 3 bases and J shed 4 bases, with 9 bases lying between them. The CDR3 loop spans 13 amino acids. The CDR3 nucleotides are TGTGCCAGCTCACCGGCAGGCCCCACTGAAGCTTTCTTT. Translation gives CASSPAGPTEAFF.

This rearrangement joins TRBV6-1 to TRBJ1-6; the match to TRBD1 covers 8 bases. Germline loops: CDR1 MNHNS, CDR2 SASEGT. This CDR3 is built from 18 residues. J lost 7 bases, V lost 0 bases, and 11 bases had no gene match. The CDR3 reads CASSEAQVWGQENSPLHF. The CDR3, as DNA: TGTGCCAGCAGTGAAGCGCAAGTCTGGGGACAGGAAAATTCACCCCTCCACTTT.